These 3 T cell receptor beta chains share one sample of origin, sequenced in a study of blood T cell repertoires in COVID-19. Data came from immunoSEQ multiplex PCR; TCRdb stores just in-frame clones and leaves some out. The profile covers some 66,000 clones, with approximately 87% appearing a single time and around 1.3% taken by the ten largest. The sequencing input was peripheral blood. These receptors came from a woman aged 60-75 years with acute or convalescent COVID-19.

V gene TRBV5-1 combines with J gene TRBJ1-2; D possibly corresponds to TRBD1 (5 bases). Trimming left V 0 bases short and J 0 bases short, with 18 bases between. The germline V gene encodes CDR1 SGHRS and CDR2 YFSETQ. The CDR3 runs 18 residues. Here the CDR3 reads CASSLAGGTRGSNYGYTF. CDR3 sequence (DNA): TGCGCCAGCAGCTTGGCTGGGGGGACCCGCGGCTCTAACTATGGCTACACCTTC.

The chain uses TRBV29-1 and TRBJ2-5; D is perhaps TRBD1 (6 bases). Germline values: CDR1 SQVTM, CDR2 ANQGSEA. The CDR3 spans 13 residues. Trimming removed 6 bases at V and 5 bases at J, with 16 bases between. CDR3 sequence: CSVKAGVGETQYF. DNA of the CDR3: TGCAGCGTGAAGGCAGGGGTCGGCGAGACCCAGTACTTC. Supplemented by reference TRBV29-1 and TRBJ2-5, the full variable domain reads SAVISQKPSRDICQRGTSLTIQCQVDSQVTMMFWYRQQPGQSLTLIATANQGSEATYESGFVIDKFPISRPNLTFSTLTVSNMSPEDSSIYLCSVKAGVGETQYFGPGTRLLVL.

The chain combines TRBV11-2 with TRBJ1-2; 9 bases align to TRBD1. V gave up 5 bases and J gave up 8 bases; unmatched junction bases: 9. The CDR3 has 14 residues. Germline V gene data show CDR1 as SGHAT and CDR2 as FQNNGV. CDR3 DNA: TGTGCCAGCAGCACAAGGACAGGGGCGCTGGGCTACACCTTC. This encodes CASSTRTGALGYTF.